This is a list of T cell receptor beta chains from one sample in a study of beta chain features in type 1 diabetes. This table comes from immunoSEQ multiplex PCR, and its TCRdb copy is limited to in-frame clones, with some not included. The table records over 500,000 clones, about a sixth of them present only once. Sequencing input: naive CD4+ T cells from blood. The receptors here all came from a man between 18 and 35 years old in good health. Both conserved end residues are part of each CDR3. A D gene is named only where the DNA matches it firmly. For some rows the clone size is stated as once, few or many, or as a class when expanded; others skip it.

cdr3_nt,cdr3_aa,j_call,clone_size,v_call,d_call
TGTGCCAGCAGTGTATACAACCGGGGAGGGGAGCAGTACTTC,CASSVYNRGGEQYF,TRBJ2-7,-,TRBV2,TRBD2
TGTGCCATCAGGACAGGGGCGGAGGATAGCAATCAGCCCCAGCATTTT,CAIRTGAEDSNQPQHF,TRBJ1-5,few,TRBV10-3,TRBD1
TGCGCCTCCGCGTGGCAGGGGGCGAACGAGCAGTACTTC,CASAWQGANEQYF,TRBJ2-7,-,TRBV5-1,TRBD1
TGTGCCAGTAGTGCCTCCAGGGTTGGAAAAGGCGTTAGCTATGGCTACACCTTC,CASSASRVGKGVSYGYTF,TRBJ1-2,-,TRBV19,-
TGTGCCAGTACGGCGGGCCCGCGCCAAGAGACCCAGTACTTC,CASTAGPRQETQYF,TRBJ2-5,-,TRBV9,-
TGTGCCAGCAGCCATCCCCGGGACAGGGGATACGAGCAGTACTTC,CASSHPRDRGYEQYF,TRBJ2-7,few,TRBV7-9,TRBD1
TGCGCCAGCAGCCAAGCCGGGACAGGGAACGAAAAACTGTTTTTT,CASSQAGTGNEKLFF,TRBJ1-4,-,TRBV4-1,TRBD1
TGTGCCAGCAGCGTAGTGGGGCGGGCTAGCACAGATACGCAGTATTTT,CASSVVGRASTDTQYF,TRBJ2-3,few,TRBV9,-
TGTGCCAGCAGCCCTAGAGGGGGGCTCTCCTACAATGAGCAGTTCTTC,CASSPRGGLSYNEQFF,TRBJ2-1,-,TRBV27,-
TGCGCCAGCAGCTTGATTTTTGGGGGTTCGGAGACCCAGTACTTC,CASSLIFGGSETQYF,TRBJ2-5,few,TRBV5-1,-
TGCGCCAGCAGCGTGACTAGCGGGGTGAACTACAATGAGCAGTTCTTC,CASSVTSGVNYNEQFF,TRBJ2-1,-,TRBV5-1,TRBD2
TGTGCCAGCTCACCGCGGCAACTAGCGGGCACCGGGGAGCTGTTTTTT,CASSPRQLAGTGELFF,TRBJ2-2,-,TRBV18,TRBD2
TGCGCCAGCAGCTTGGAGGGAACCCAAGAGACCCAGTACTTC,CASSLEGTQETQYF,TRBJ2-5,-,TRBV5-1,-
TGTGCCAAAGGACTCAATCCGGGACAGGGGAGGGGTGAGCAGTTCTTC,CAKGLNPGQGRGEQFF,TRBJ2-1,-,TRBV2,TRBD1
TGTGCCAGTATGAACCTGGGGAATAGCAATCAGCCCCAGCATTTT,CASMNLGNSNQPQHF,TRBJ1-5,-,TRBV19,-
TGTGCCAGCAGCCTCCCCTCGGATACGCAGTATTTT,CASSLPSDTQYF,TRBJ2-3,few,TRBV7-2,-
TGTGCCAGCACTAGCCCCTGGGAGGGGAGCTATGGCTACACCTTC,CASTSPWEGSYGYTF,TRBJ1-2,-,TRBV6-5,-
TGTGCCAGCAGCTTACGGGAGGGGAGCACTGAAGCTTTCTTT,CASSLREGSTEAFF,TRBJ1-1,-,TRBV7-9,-
TGTGCCAGCAGCCTAGCGGGAGAAGGCGGGAACACCGGGGAGCTGTTTTTT,CASSLAGEGGNTGELFF,TRBJ2-2,few,TRBV7-9,TRBD2
TGCGCCAGCAGCCGAAATCCGGGACTAGCGGCCGGGGAGCTGTTTTTT,CASSRNPGLAAGELFF,TRBJ2-2,-,TRBV4-3,TRBD2
TGTGCCAGCAGCTCACCCGGGACAGGGGACCGGGAGACCCAGTACTTC,CASSSPGTGDRETQYF,TRBJ2-5,few,TRBV11-2,TRBD1
TGCGCCAGCAGCTGGGGATCGGGAGGCCAAGAGACCCAGTACTTC,CASSWGSGGQETQYF,TRBJ2-5,few,TRBV5-1,TRBD2
TGCGCCAGCAGCTTGGAGGGCAGCGCCCAAGAGACCCAGTACTTC,CASSLEGSAQETQYF,TRBJ2-5,few,TRBV5-1,-
TGTGCCAGCAGTCGCCGGGAGGGAAGCAATCAGCCCCAGCATTTT,CASSRREGSNQPQHF,TRBJ1-5,-,TRBV2,-
TGTGCCATCAGTGCCCTGAGGGGAAGGCACAGCGATGAGCAGTTCTTC,CAISALRGRHSDEQFF,TRBJ2-1,few,TRBV10-3,-
TGTGCCAGCATCCTAGGGCAGGGAGATACGCAGTATTTT,CASILGQGDTQYF,TRBJ2-3,-,TRBV28,-
TGTGCCAGCAGCCCGGAGCACTATGGCTACACCTTC,CASSPEHYGYTF,TRBJ1-2,few,TRBV5-4,-
TGTGCCAGCAGCTTAGAAGTTAGCAATCAGCCCCAGCATTTT,CASSLEVSNQPQHF,TRBJ1-5,-,TRBV7-2,-
TGTGCCAGCACGGCCGGACAGACCACAGATACGCAGTATTTT,CASTAGQTTDTQYF,TRBJ2-3,-,TRBV2,-
TGTGCCAGCAGCCAAGACAAGCGGGGGGCGTACAATGAGCAGTTCTTC,CASSQDKRGAYNEQFF,TRBJ2-1,-,TRBV4-2,TRBD2
TGCGCCAGCAGCCAAGATTCTCGGGGGCGAAATCAGCCCCAGCATTTT,CASSQDSRGRNQPQHF,TRBJ1-5,-,TRBV4-3,-
TGTGCCAGCAGTTTGCAGGATAGCAATCAGCCCCAGCATTTT,CASSLQDSNQPQHF,TRBJ1-5,-,TRBV27,-
TGTGCCAGCAGCTTGAGGGAGGCCGCGTACGAGCAGTACTTC,CASSLREAAYEQYF,TRBJ2-7,few,TRBV5-4,-
TGTGCCAGCAGTTTGAAAGTAGGACAGGGTCACAATGAGCAGTTCTTC,CASSLKVGQGHNEQFF,TRBJ2-1,-,TRBV27,TRBD1
TGTGCCAGCAGTCCCGGACAGGGGTCCAATCAGCCCCAGCATTTT,CASSPGQGSNQPQHF,TRBJ1-5,few,TRBV28,TRBD1
TGTGCCAGCAGTTTGCGTCGAGAGCAGTTCTTC,CASSLRREQFF,TRBJ2-1,-,TRBV28,-
TGTGCCAGCAGTCCCGAGGACAGGGGAAACAATCAGCCCCAGCATTTT,CASSPEDRGNNQPQHF,TRBJ1-5,few,TRBV27,TRBD1
TGTGCCAGTAGTATAGATCGAGGACTAGCGCGGGAGCTGTTTTTT,CASSIDRGLARELFF,TRBJ2-2,few,TRBV19,TRBD2
TGTGCCAGCAGCACTACAGGGCCCAACACTGAAGCTTTCTTT,CASSTTGPNTEAFF,TRBJ1-1,-,TRBV7-3,-
TGTGCCAGCAGCTTAGGACAGGATAACTATGGCTACACCTTC,CASSLGQDNYGYTF,TRBJ1-2,-,TRBV7-9,-
TGTGCCAGTAGCAAGGACAGAGTTGGGTCCTACGAGCAGTACTTC,CASSKDRVGSYEQYF,TRBJ2-7,-,TRBV19,-
TGTGCCAGCAGCTTAGGCGGGGGGGCAGGAGAGACCCAGTACTTC,CASSLGGGAGETQYF,TRBJ2-5,-,TRBV11-3,TRBD2
TGTGCCAGCAGCTTGGGGACAGGGAGATCCAATGAGCAGTTCTTC,CASSLGTGRSNEQFF,TRBJ2-1,-,TRBV7-3,TRBD1
TGTGCCAGCAGCCGCAGTCGGGGGAAAGAGACCCAGTACTTC,CASSRSRGKETQYF,TRBJ2-5,few,TRBV7-2,-
TGTGCCAGCAGCTTGGGTGGCAGGGGCTACAATGAGCAGTTCTTC,CASSLGGRGYNEQFF,TRBJ2-1,-,TRBV7-2,-
TGTGCCAGCAGCTTAGCCCACACGGGACAGGGGAGCTTCACAGATACGCAGTATTTT,CASSLAHTGQGSFTDTQYF,TRBJ2-3,-,TRBV7-3,TRBD1
TGTGCCAGCAGCCAAGCCCCGGGACTAGCGGGAGGGCCGGGGACCCAGTACTTC,CASSQAPGLAGGPGTQYF,TRBJ2-5,-,TRBV4-2,TRBD2
TGTGCCAGCAGCCAATTTGGGGCAGGGAAGGAAGAGACCCAGTACTTC,CASSQFGAGKEETQYF,TRBJ2-5,few,TRBV14,-
TGTGCCAGCAGTCTACGGCCCGAGACCCAGTACTTC,CASSLRPETQYF,TRBJ2-5,few,TRBV28,-
TGTGCCAGCAGCCAAGGCGCTAGTCTCAATGAGCAGTTCTTC,CASSQGASLNEQFF,TRBJ2-1,few,TRBV4-2,-
TGTGCCAGCAGCGCCTCCGTGACAGTTAATGAAAAACTGTTTTTT,CASSASVTVNEKLFF,TRBJ1-4,-,TRBV7-2,-
TGCAGCGTTGAAGACCCCTACCTGGACAGGGGGCACCTATCCACCTATGGCTACACCTTC,CSVEDPYLDRGHLSTYGYTF,TRBJ1-2,-,TRBV29-1,TRBD1
TGTGCCTGGAGTGTACCTGGGGCCAACGTCCTGACTTTC,CAWSVPGANVLTF,TRBJ2-6,-,TRBV30,-
TGCAGCGTTGTGGCAGACGTCATGGGACGAAAACTGTTTTTT,CSVVADVMGRKLFF,TRBJ1-4,-,TRBV29-1,-
TGCGCCAGCAGCTCCCCCAGCGGAAACTCCTACGAGCAGTACTTC,CASSSPSGNSYEQYF,TRBJ2-7,few,TRBV5-1,-
TGTGCCAGCAGCTTGACTAGCACCCCGACCGCAGATACGCAGTATTTT,CASSLTSTPTADTQYF,TRBJ2-3,once,TRBV7-9,TRBD2
TGTGCCGTCGGGGACGGAGTCGTGTACGAGCAGTACTTC,CAVGDGVVYEQYF,TRBJ2-7,-,TRBV28,-
TGTGCCAGCAGCGTCTCGGGACAGGGCTACGAGCAGTACTTC,CASSVSGQGYEQYF,TRBJ2-7,few,TRBV9,TRBD1
TGTGCCAGTAGTATGCAGTCGATGGAGCAGTATTTT,CASSMQSMEQYF,TRBJ2-3,-,TRBV19,-